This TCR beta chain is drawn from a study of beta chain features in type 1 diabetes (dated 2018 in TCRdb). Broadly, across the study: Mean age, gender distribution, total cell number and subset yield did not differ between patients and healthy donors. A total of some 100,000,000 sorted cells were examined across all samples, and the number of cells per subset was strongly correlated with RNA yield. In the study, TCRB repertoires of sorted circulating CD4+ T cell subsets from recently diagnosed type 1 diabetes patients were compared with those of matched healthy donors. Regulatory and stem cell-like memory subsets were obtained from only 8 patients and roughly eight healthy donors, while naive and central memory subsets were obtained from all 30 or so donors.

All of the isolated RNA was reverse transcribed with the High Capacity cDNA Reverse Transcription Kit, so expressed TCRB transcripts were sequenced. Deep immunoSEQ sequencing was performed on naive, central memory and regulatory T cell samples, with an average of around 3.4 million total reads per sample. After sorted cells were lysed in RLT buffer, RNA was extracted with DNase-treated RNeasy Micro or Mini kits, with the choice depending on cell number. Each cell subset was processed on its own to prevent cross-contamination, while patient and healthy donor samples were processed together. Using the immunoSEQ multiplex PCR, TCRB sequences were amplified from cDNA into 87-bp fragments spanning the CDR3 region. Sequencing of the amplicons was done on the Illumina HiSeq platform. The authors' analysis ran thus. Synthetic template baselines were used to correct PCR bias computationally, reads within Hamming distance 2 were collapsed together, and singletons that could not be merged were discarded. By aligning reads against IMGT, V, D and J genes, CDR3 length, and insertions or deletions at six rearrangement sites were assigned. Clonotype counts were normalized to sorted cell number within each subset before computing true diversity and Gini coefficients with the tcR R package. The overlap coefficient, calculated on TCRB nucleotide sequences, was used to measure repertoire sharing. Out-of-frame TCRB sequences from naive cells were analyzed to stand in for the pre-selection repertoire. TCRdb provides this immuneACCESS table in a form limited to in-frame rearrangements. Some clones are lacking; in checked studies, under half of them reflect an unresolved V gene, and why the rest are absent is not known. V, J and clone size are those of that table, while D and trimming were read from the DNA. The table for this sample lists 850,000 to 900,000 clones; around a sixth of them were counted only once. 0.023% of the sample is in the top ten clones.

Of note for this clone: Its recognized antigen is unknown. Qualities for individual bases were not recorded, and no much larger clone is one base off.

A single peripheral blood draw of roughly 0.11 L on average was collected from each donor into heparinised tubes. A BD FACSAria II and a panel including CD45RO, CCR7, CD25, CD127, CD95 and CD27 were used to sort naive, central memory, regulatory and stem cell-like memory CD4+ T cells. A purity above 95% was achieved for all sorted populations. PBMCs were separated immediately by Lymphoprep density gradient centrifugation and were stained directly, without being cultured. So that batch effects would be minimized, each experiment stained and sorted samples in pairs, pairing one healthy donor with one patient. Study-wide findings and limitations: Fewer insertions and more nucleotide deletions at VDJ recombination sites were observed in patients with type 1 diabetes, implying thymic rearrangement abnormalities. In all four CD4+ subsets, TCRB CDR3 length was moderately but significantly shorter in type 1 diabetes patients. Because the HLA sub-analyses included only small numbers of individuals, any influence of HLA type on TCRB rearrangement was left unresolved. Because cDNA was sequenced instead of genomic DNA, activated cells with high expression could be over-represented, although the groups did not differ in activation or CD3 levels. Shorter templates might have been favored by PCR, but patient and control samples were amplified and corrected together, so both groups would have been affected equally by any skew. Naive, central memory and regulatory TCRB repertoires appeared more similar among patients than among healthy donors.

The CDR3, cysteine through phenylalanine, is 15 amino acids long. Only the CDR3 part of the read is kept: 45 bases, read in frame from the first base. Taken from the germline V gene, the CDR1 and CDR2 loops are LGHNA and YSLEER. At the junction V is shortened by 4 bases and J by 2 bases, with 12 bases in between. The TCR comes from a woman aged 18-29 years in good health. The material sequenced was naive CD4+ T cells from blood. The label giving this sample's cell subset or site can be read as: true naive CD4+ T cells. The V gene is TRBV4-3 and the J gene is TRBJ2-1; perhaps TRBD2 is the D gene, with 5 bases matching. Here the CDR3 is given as CASSLLSGAYNEQFF. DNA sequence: TGCGCCAGCAGCCTTTTGTCCGGGGCCTACAATGAGCAGTTCTTC.